The T cell receptor (beta chain) under discussion was sequenced for a study of early T cells in non-severe SARS-CoV-2 infection. In the study overall: Alpha and beta chains were unpaired, from unsorted whole-blood bulk RNA.

Attached unique molecular identifiers marked individual cDNA molecules. TCRdb re-analysed the 5' RACE reads in MiXCR, keeping a single row per CDR3 protein. The sample consists of 75,000 to 95,000 distinct CDR3 sequences, roughly 15% of them appearing once. Comments on this clonotype: Its antigen is not known.

Overall study results and limits: Anti-spike CD8 specificities were favored by VDJdb matching, whose results missed private and CD4 specificities.

The sequence derives from an adult who was a healthcare worker with PCR-confirmed SARS-CoV-2 infection or an uninfected control (not recorded which). Material: whole blood, obtained at baseline.

The DNA of the CDR3 is TGTGCCAGCGGGGTAGGTGAGCAGTTCTTC. Its translation is CASGVGEQFF. The J gene is TRBJ2-1, the V gene TRBV28, with D unresolved. The CDR3 is made up of 10 amino acids. Per germline, CDR1 MDHEN and CDR2 SYDVKM. V was clipped by 8 bases and J by 9 bases, with 8 bases between them.